This entry describes one TCR beta chain. The antigen is unknown. Germline CDR1 SGHDN, CDR2 FVKESK. The CDR3 extends over 14 amino acids. Unmatched junction bases numbered 5, after V lost 8 bases and J lost 1 base. The data belong to a study of Ad26.COV2.S vaccination and SARS-CoV-2 variants. Background on the study: Donor had been placed in the Ad26.COV2.S arm of the COV1001 trial.

Sequencing used immunoSEQ multiplex PCR; TCRdb keeps in-frame clones, though not all of them. The sample shows approximately 300,000 clones, approximately 86% of them seen only once. Whole-study results and caveats: Total responses of T cells may have been underestimated by the analyses of TCR breadth and depth. Vaccine and placebo recipients had comparable breadth of non-spike TCRs.

Treatment specified: some 20 received Ad26.COV2.S at low or high dose, single or two shots; about 5 received placebo; per-sample allocation not given. Vaccine and placebo recipients were sampled on day 63 after the first injection. The source is a person aged 18-60 years who received the Ad26.COV2.S COVID-19 vaccine or a placebo. The J gene is TRBJ2-4, the V gene TRBV14, with TRBD2 matching over 7 bases. Sequenced material: peripheral blood, taken in a trial of Ad26.COV2.S vaccine versus placebo. The CDR3 DNA is TGTGCCAGCCCCGGGGGGACGGCCAAAAACATTCAGTACTTC. It translates to CASPGGTAKNIQYF.